This T cell receptor (beta chain) was profiled in a study of T cell changes during pregnancy in multiple sclerosis. V was cut by 6 bases and J by 5 bases, with 16 bases left in between. CDR3 size: 13 residues. Germline lookup yields CDR1 SQVTM and CDR2 ANQGSEA. Profiled with immunoSEQ multiplex PCR; TCRdb holds only in-frame clones, not every one. The sample consists of around 100,000 clones, 90% to 95% of them appearing once. This specimen was peripheral blood, taken in the third trimester of pregnancy. The chain joins TRBV29-1 to TRBJ2-5, with D perhaps matching TRBD2 (7 bases). This TCR was sampled from a female donor with multiple sclerosis, enrolled in a pregnancy study. CDR3 loop: CSVLGGPGETQYF. The DNA of the CDR3 is TGCAGCGTCCTCGGGGGGCCGGGGGAGACCCAGTACTTC. The full variable domain, its missing parts supplied by reference TRBV29-1 and TRBJ2-5, is SAVISQKPSRDICQRGTSLTIQCQVDSQVTMMFWYRQQPGQSLTLIATANQGSEATYESGFVIDKFPISRPNLTFSTLTVSNMSPEDSSIYLCSVLGGPGETQYFGPGTRLLVL.